This TCR beta chain was documented in a study of T cells in pancreatic ductal adenocarcinoma. The study's findings and limits: Tumors hold more CD45RO+ effector T cells, which may bias toward lower diversity. Blood clonality (around 0.066) did not differ significantly from tumor (about 0.11). Blood had more productive templates and roughly 8-fold more unique clonotypes than tumor. This surgical cohort overrepresents the minority presenting with early-stage disease.

Measured with immunoSEQ multiplex PCR; TCRdb has only the in-frame clones, and not every one. The table has roughly 100,000 clones, about 95% seen once. On this clone itself: Its antigen is as yet unknown.

The selected patients with pancreatic ductal adenocarcinoma had surgery but no neoadjuvant therapy. The receptor comes from a human donor with pancreatic ductal adenocarcinoma. The specimen was PBMCs.

CDR3 region: CASSLLGPYEQYF. The CDR3 bases are TGTGCCAGCAGTTTATTGGGGCCCTACGAGCAGTACTTC. The chain has TRBV27 and TRBJ2-7, with D possibly being TRBD1 (5 bases). The CDR3 is 13 amino acids. Germline loops: CDR1 MNHEY, CDR2 SMNVEV (reference sequence). V lost 1 base and J lost 2, with 6 bases in between.